This T cell receptor beta chain was sequenced for a study of T cells in Graves' hyperthyroidism and ophthalmopathy. It was RNA transcripts that yielded the amplified TCR beta CDR3 regions. With the HTBI primer set, the TCR CDR3 went through a first round of RT-PCR. TCRdb itself ran the multiplex PCR reads through MiXCR, one entry per CDR3 protein. Of some 350,000 distinct CDR3 sequences in the sample, about 13% were seen once. Study conclusions and caveats: Stable hyperthyroidism and ophthalmopathy were separated using 13 V-J signatures.

In regard to this clonotype: Its antigen is not known.

Germline CDR1 KGHSH, CDR2 LQKENI. J lost 4 bases, V lost 1 base, and 10 bases had no gene match. The CDR3 is 17 residues long. Ophthalmopathy patients had moderate-to-severe active disease, CAS ≥3, NOSPECS ≥4, and disease duration under 3 months. The genes are TRBV18 and TRBJ2-1; 7 positions match TRBD2. The origin of this receptor is a woman aged 40 to 55 with Graves' ophthalmopathy. Sequencing input: blood. The CDR3 reads CASSPRGLTGGYNEQFF. CDR3 sequence (DNA): TGTGCCAGCTCACCACGTGGTTTAACCGGGGGGTACAATGAGCAGTTCTTC.